These 21 T cell receptor beta chains share one sample of origin, sequenced in a study of blood T cell repertoires in COVID-19. Here immunoSEQ multiplex PCR was the method, and the copy in TCRdb shows in-frame clones only, minus some. The data show tens of thousands of clones, around 91% seen once. The sequencing input was peripheral blood. The receptor set was obtained from a woman aged 80 or over with active or convalescent COVID-19.

The chain uses TRBV6-1 and TRBJ2-7, with D unresolved. The V end was cut by 2 bases, the J end by 2 bases, with 4 bases between. CDR3 length: 12 residues. Germline CDR1 and CDR2: MNHNS and SASEGT. The DNA for the CDR3 is TGTGCCAGCAGTGAATACACCTACGAGCAGTACTTC. The encoded protein is CASSEYTYEQYF.

Relative to its sample, this clone is medium-sized. The rearrangement links TRBV27 to TRBJ2-1; 14 bases agree with TRBD2. Trimming at V came to 6 bases and at J to 6 bases, leaving 10 bases not matched to a gene. The V gene's germline CDR1 is MNHEY and CDR2 SMNVEV (reference sequence). The CDR3 totals 17 residues. CDR3 DNA: TGTGCCAGCAGCCCGGGACTAGCGGGAGCGGGGGTCAATGAGCAGTTCTTC. Translated, it gives CASSPGLAGAGVNEQFF.

The chain is built from TRBV7-9 and TRBJ1-1; D is unclear. V was shortened by 6 bases and J by 0 bases, with 11 bases between the two germline ends. This CDR3 has 14 residues. Germline values: CDR1 SEHNR, CDR2 FQNEAQ (reference sequence). The CDR3 sequence is CASSSESVNTEAFF. The CDR3 DNA reads as TGTGCCAGCAGTAGCGAATCAGTGAACACTGAAGCTTTCTTT.

J is TRBJ2-7 and V is TRBV30, with a possible D match to TRBD2 (5 bases). This CDR3 has 13 residues. Trimming removed 4 bases from V and 3 bases from J, with 13 bases in between. Per germline, CDR1 GTSNPN and CDR2 SVGIG (reference sequence). This CDR3 reads CAWKDGNHYEQYF. CDR3 nucleotide sequence: TGTGCCTGGAAGGACGGGAACCACTACGAGCAGTACTTC.

V and J are TRBV9 and TRBJ2-1, with 9 bases lining up with TRBD1. The V gene end was trimmed by 2 bases and the J gene end by 9 bases; junction bases not matched to a gene: 12. The CDR3 is 16 residues long. CDR1 is SGDLS, CDR2 YYNGEE, per germline. CDR3 DNA: TGTGCCAGCAGCGTGAATCCGGGACAGGGTAGGAGTGAGCAGTTCTTC. Translation gives CASSVNPGQGRSEQFF.

The V and J genes are TRBV6-2 or TRBV6-3 and TRBJ1-4; D is ambiguous. V lost 2 bases and J 3 bases, leaving 13 bases between the germline ends. From germline, CDR1 is MNHEY and CDR2 SVGEGT. The CDR3 totals 16 residues. CDR3 sequence (DNA): TGTGCCAGCAGTTACCCAATGGACTCACCTAATGAAAAACTGTTTTTT. This translates into CASSYPMDSPNEKLFF.

V gene TRBV19 combines with J gene TRBJ1-1; TRBD1 is a possible D gene (5 bases). This CDR3 is built from 13 residues. Germline V gene sequence: CDR1 LNHDA, CDR2 SQIVND (reference sequence). Trimming cost V 4 bases and J 1 base, with 7 bases left between them. CDR3 residues: CASSNGGNTEAFF. CDR3 DNA: TGTGCCAGTAGTAACGGGGGGAACACTGAAGCTTTCTTT.

V is TRBV19 and J is TRBJ2-7; no firm D call. Per the germline V gene, CDR1 is LNHDA and CDR2 is SQIVND (reference sequence). The CDR3 is 13 residues long. Trimming removed 2 bases at V and 3 bases at J, with 8 bases between. CDR3 DNA: TGTGCCAGTAGTATAAGCGACTTCTACGAGCAGTACTTC. It encodes CASSISDFYEQYF.

Only one count was recorded for this clone. The V gene is TRBV18, the J gene TRBJ1-2; D uncertain. V lost 6 bases and J lost 7, with 15 bases in between. The CDR3 runs 13 residues. Germline values: CDR1 KGHSH, CDR2 LQKENI. The CDR3 loop reads CASSGLLEGGYTF. The DNA of the CDR3 is TGTGCCAGCTCCGGTCTCCTTGAGGGTGGCTACACCTTC.

The J gene is TRBJ1-5, the V gene TRBV2; TRBD1 agrees at 7 bases. The V segment lost 6 bases and the J segment 5 bases; nucleotides outside the gene matches: 7. Germline CDR1 SNHLY, CDR2 FYNNEI. This CDR3 is built from 14 residues. Here the CDR3 DNA reads TGTGCCAGCAGCCACCGGGACAGAGATCAGCCCCAGCATTTT. Amino acid sequence: CASSHRDRDQPQHF.

The V and J genes are TRBV6-5 and TRBJ2-3, with TRBD1 as a possible D gene (6 bases). Trimming pared 6 bases from V and 4 bases from J, leaving 17 bases between. CDR3 length: 15 residues. Germline V gene data show CDR1 as MNHEY and CDR2 as SVGAGI. The CDR3 reads CASRIQGGAADTQYF. The CDR3, as DNA: TGTGCCAGCAGGATACAGGGTGGGGCTGCAGATACGCAGTATTTT.

This rearrangement joins TRBV19 to TRBJ2-5, with 7 bases that match TRBD2. The CDR3 loop spans 15 amino acids. The germline CDR1 and CDR2 sequences are LNHDA and SQIVND (reference sequence). Trimming took 4 bases from V and 2 from J; bases not matched to a gene: 7. The CDR3 DNA follows: TGTGCCAGTAGTACCGGACTAGTATGGCAAGAGACCCAGTACTTC. Its translation: CASSTGLVWQETQYF.

The rearrangement uses TRBV6-5 and TRBJ1-1, with a tentative D call TRBD1 (5 bases). Germline lookup yields CDR1 MNHEY and CDR2 SVGAGI. This CDR3 has 13 amino acids. Trimming left V 2 bases short and J 5 bases short, with 9 bases between. CDR3 protein: CASSYPSGTEAFF. As DNA, the CDR3 is TGTGCCAGCAGTTACCCCTCAGGGACTGAAGCTTTCTTT.

This clone showed up just once. The chain has TRBV6-5 and TRBJ2-7; D perhaps matches TRBD1 (7 bases). The CDR3 spans 12 residues. Trimming removed 8 bases from V and 7 bases from J, with 15 bases in between. The germline V gene has CDR1 MNHEY and CDR2 SVGAGI. As DNA, the CDR3 is TGTGCCAGCGGGCGACAGGGAGGTGAGCAGTACTTC. Encoded protein: CASGRQGGEQYF.

The chain has TRBV5-4 and TRBJ2-5, with D possibly TRBD2 on 6 matching bases. The ends were cut back, 4 bases at V and 5 bases at J, with 12 bases in the middle. CDR1 and CDR2 from the germline V gene are SGHNT and YYREEE (reference sequence). CDR3 length: 13 amino acids. The CDR3 loop is CASSVPGEETQYF. The CDR3 DNA reads TGTGCCAGCAGCGTACCGGGGGAGGAGACCCAGTACTTC.

The J gene is TRBJ1-6, the V gene TRBV18; a weak D match, TRBD1 (5 bases). Germline lookup yields CDR1 KGHSH and CDR2 LQKENI. The CDR3 has 15 amino acids. The ends were cut back, 3 bases at V and 5 bases at J, with 11 bases in the middle. CDR3 nucleotide sequence: TGTGCCAGCTCACCCCTGGAGGGACATAATTCACCCCTCCACTTT. Translated, it gives CASSPLEGHNSPLHF.

The rearrangement uses TRBV7-9 and TRBJ1-2, with a tentative D call TRBD1 (5 bases). V was clipped by 5 bases and J by 7 bases, with 17 bases between them. CDR3 size: 14 residues. In germline, CDR1 is SEHNR, CDR2 FQNEAQ (reference sequence). In DNA, the CDR3 is TGTGCCAGCAGCGGTGGGGGGTATGGGCTTGGCTACACCTTC. Translation: CASSGGGYGLGYTF.

The V and J genes are TRBV6-2 or TRBV6-3 and TRBJ1-5; 7 bases line up with TRBD1. The V gene's germline CDR1 is MNHEY and CDR2 SVGEGT. The CDR3 covers 15 residues. With V trimmed by 6 bases and J by 7 bases, 12 bases remained unmatched. CDR3 DNA: TGTGCCAGCAGCGACGGACTACAGGGGTGGCAGCCCCAGCATTTT. Translation: CASSDGLQGWQPQHF.

The chain carries TRBV5-8 and TRBJ2-2; 8 nucleotides line up with TRBD1. The V gene end was trimmed by 4 bases and the J gene end by 0 bases; junction bases not matched to a gene: 8. Germline CDR1 reads SGHTS; CDR2 reads YDEGEE. CDR3 length: 17 residues. The CDR3 reads CASSPINRGTNTGELFF. Written as DNA, the CDR3 is TGTGCCAGCAGCCCCATCAACAGGGGGACGAACACCGGGGAGCTGTTTTTT.

This sequence joins TRBV2 and TRBJ2-1; 11 bases line up with TRBD2. The J segment lost 10 bases and the V segment lost 7 bases, leaving 18 bases of the junction unmatched. Germline values: CDR1 SNHLY, CDR2 FYNNEI. The CDR3 is 17 amino acids. CDR3 sequence reads: CASNAGLAGGSNQEQFF. As DNA, the CDR3 is TGTGCCAGCAACGCGGGATTAGCGGGAGGGTCCAATCAAGAGCAGTTCTTC.

V is TRBV10-3 and J is TRBJ2-1; TRBD2 agrees at 9 bases. The CDR3 has 15 residues. J was trimmed by 8 bases and V by 3 bases; bases with no gene match: 8. The germline CDR1 and CDR2 sequences are ENHRY and SYGVKD. For the CDR3, the DNA is TGTGCCATCAGTGATGATAGCGGGAGTTTGGATGAGCAGTTCTTC. Residues: CAISDDSGSLDEQFF.